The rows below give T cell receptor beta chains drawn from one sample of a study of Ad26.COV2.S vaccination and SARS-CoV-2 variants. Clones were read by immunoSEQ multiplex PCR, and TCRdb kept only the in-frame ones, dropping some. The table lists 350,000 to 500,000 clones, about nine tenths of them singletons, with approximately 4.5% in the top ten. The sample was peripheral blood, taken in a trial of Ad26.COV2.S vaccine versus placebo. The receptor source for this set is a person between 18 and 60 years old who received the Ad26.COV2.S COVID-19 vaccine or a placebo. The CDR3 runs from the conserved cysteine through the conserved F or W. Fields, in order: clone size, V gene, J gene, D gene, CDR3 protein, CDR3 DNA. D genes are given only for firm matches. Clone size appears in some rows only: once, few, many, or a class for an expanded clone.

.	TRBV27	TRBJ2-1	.	CASSLPGARRGQQFF	TGTGCCAGCAGTCTGCCTGGCGCCCGGAGGGGGCAGCAGTTCTTC
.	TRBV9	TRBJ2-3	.	CASSTRDGSTDTQYF	TGTGCCAGCAGCACACGGGACGGTAGCACAGATACGCAGTATTTT
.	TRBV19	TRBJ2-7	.	CASSTVDRCFSYEQYF	TGTGCCAGTAGTACGGTTGACCGATGCTTCTCCTACGAGCAGTACTTC
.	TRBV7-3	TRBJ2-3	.	CASSLGASTDTQYF	TGTGCCAGCAGCTTAGGCGCTAGCACAGATACGCAGTATTTT
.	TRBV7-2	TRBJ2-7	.	CASSLAREYEQYF	TGTGCCAGCAGCTTAGCCAGGGAGTACGAGCAGTACTTC
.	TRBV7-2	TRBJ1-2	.	CASSSRTDPYGYTF	TGTGCCAGCAGCTCAAGGACAGACCCCTATGGCTACACCTTC
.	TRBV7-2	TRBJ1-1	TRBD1	CASSLAGQVEAFF	TGTGCCAGCAGCTTAGCGGGACAGGTGGAAGCTTTCTTT
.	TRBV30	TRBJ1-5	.	CAWSGGLDQPQHF	TGTGCCTGGAGTGGAGGGTTGGATCAGCCCCAGCATTTT
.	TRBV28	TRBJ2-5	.	CASSPVDTQETQYF	TGTGCCAGCAGTCCCGTAGACACCCAAGAGACCCAGTACTTC
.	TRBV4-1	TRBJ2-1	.	CASSHGDNEQFF	TGCGCCAGCAGCCACGGAGACAATGAGCAGTTCTTC
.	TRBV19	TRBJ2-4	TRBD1	CASSRQGVLAKNIQYF	TGTGCCAGTAGTAGACAGGGAGTACTAGCCAAAAACATTCAGTACTTC
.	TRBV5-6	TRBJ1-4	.	CASSFSGPGEKLFF	TGTGCCAGCAGCTTTTCAGGACCTGGGGAAAAACTGTTTTTT
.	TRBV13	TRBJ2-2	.	CASSLVSRLATGELFF	TGTGCCAGCAGCTTAGTTTCGCGGTTGGCCACCGGGGAGCTGTTTTTT
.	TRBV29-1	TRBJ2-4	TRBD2	CSVDLPGTGGQYF	TGCAGCGTTGACTTACCCGGGACGGGAGGTCAGTACTTC
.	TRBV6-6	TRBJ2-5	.	CASSYEETQYF	TGTGCCAGCAGTTACGAAGAGACCCAGTACTTC
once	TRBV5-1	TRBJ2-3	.	CASSPGGTDTQYF	TGCGCCAGCAGCCCTGGGGGCACAGATACGCAGTATTTT
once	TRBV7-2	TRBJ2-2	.	CASSRKRNTGELFF	TGTGCCAGCAGCCGGAAGCGGAACACCGGGGAGCTGTTTTTT
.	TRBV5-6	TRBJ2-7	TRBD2	CASSWTSGSYEQYF	TGTGCCAGCAGCTGGACTAGCGGGAGTTACGAGCAGTACTTC
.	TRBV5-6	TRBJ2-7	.	CASSLDASYEQYF	TGTGCCAGCAGCTTGGACGCCTCCTACGAGCAGTACTTC
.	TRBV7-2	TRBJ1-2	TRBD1	CASSSYPGTGAGYTF	TGTGCCAGCAGCTCCTATCCCGGGACAGGGGCTGGCTACACCTTC
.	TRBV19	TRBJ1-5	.	CASSHRRGSNQPQHF	TGTGCCAGTAGCCACCGGAGGGGAAGCAATCAGCCCCAGCATTTT
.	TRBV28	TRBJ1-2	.	CASSLTGSYGYTF	TGTGCCAGCAGTTTAACAGGTAGCTATGGCTACACCTTC
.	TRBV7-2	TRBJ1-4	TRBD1	CASSIRQGIGEKLFF	TGTGCCAGCAGCATACGACAGGGAATTGGTGAAAAACTGTTTTTT
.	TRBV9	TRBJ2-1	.	CASSVKGNEQFF	TGTGCCAGCAGCGTAAAGGGAAATGAGCAGTTCTTC
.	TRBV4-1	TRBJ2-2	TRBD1	CASSQKGQGYTGELFF	TGCGCCAGCAGCCAAAAGGGACAGGGTTACACCGGGGAGCTGTTTTTT
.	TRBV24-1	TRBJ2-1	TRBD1	CATSDVGTGAYYNEQFF	TGTGCCACCAGTGATGTCGGGACAGGGGCTTACTACAATGAGCAGTTCTTC
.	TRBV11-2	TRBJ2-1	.	CASSISVAVEGPNEQFF	TGTGCCAGCAGCATCTCGGTAGCGGTTGAGGGGCCCAATGAGCAGTTCTTC
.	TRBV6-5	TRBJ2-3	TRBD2	CASRRGRSDTQYF	TGTGCCAGCCGTCGCGGGAGATCAGATACGCAGTATTTT
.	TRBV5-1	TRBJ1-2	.	CASSASPGTQNGYTF	TGCGCCAGCAGCGCCAGTCCAGGGACGCAAAATGGCTACACCTTC
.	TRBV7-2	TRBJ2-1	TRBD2	CASSSGGSSYNEQFF	TGTGCCAGCAGCTCGGGAGGTAGCTCCTACAATGAGCAGTTCTTC
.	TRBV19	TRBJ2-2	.	CASRQSNTGELFF	TGTGCCAGTAGGCAGTCGAACACCGGGGAGCTGTTTTTT
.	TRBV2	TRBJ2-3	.	CASSEALISTDTQYF	TGTGCCAGCAGTGAAGCGCTTATCAGCACAGATACGCAGTATTTT
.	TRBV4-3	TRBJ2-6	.	CASSQFRGHSGANVLTF	TGCGCCAGCAGCCAATTCAGAGGGCACTCTGGGGCCAACGTCCTGACTTTC
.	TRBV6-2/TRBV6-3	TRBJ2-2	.	CASSYDKIGTGELFF	TGTGCCAGCAGTTACGACAAGATAGGGACCGGGGAGCTGTTTTTT
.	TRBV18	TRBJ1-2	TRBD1	CASSYGQGFDYGYTF	TGTGCCAGCTCGTACGGACAGGGATTTGACTATGGCTACACCTTC
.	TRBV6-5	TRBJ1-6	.	CASSTGRNSPLHF	TGTGCCAGCAGTACAGGGCGCAATTCACCCCTCCACTTT
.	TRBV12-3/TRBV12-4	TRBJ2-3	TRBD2	CASSPGRASQYF	TGTGCCAGCAGCCCCGGGAGGGCTTCGCAGTATTTT
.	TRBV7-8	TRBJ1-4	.	CASSLGSNEKLFF	TGTGCCAGCAGCCTGGGATCTAATGAAAAACTGTTTTTT
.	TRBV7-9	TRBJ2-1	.	CASSPTLADYNEQFF	TGTGCCAGCAGCCCAACCCTAGCCGACTACAATGAGCAGTTCTTC
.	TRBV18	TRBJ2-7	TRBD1	CASSLGQPYEQYF	TGTGCCAGCTCATTGGGACAGCCCTACGAGCAGTACTTC
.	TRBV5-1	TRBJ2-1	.	CASSNYGTNEQFF	TGCGCCAGCAGTAACTATGGGACAAATGAGCAGTTCTTC
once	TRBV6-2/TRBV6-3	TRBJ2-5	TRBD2	CASSYTSGRVKETQYF	TGTGCCAGCAGTTACACCAGCGGGAGGGTAAAAGAGACCCAGTACTTC
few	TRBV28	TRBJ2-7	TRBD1	CASSQAYRGTYEQYF	TGTGCCAGCAGCCAGGCATACAGGGGGACCTACGAGCAGTACTTC
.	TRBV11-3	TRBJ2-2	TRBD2	CASSLGVSGTPTGELFF	TGTGCCAGCAGCTTAGGGGTTAGCGGGACCCCCACCGGGGAGCTGTTTTTT
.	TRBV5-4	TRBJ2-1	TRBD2	CASSWEGEQFF	TGTGCCAGCAGCTGGGAGGGTGAGCAGTTCTTC
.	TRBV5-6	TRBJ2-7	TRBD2	CASRPSRQTSGIIHEQYF	TGTGCCAGCAGGCCATCCAGGCAGACTAGCGGGATAATACACGAGCAGTACTTC